These 30 T cell receptor beta chains share one sample of origin, sequenced in a study of cytomegalovirus exposure and HLA in healthy donors. 60 Vbeta and 13 Jbeta primers were used in PCR. Assay: immunoSEQ multiplex PCR; the TCRdb copy retains only in-frame clones and omits some. The profile shows 130,000 or so clones, approximately 8.8% of them singletons. Specimen: PBMCs. These receptors were taken from a man aged 40-55 years in good health and CMV-seronegative.

This clone was picked up a small number of times. The rearrangement links TRBV19 to TRBJ2-1; unclear D gene. Germline values: CDR1 LNHDA, CDR2 SQIVND (reference sequence). This CDR3 region has 14 residues. Trimming stripped 1 base from V and 4 bases from J, with 8 bases between. CDR3 residues: CASSIGSTYNEQFF. CDR3 bases: TGTGCCAGTAGTATAGGTTCCACATACAATGAGCAGTTCTTC.

The table lists this clone with a few counts. The chain is built from TRBV4-3 and TRBJ1-1, with a weak D call TRBD1 (6 bases). The CDR3 has 14 residues. From germline, CDR1 is LGHNA and CDR2 YSLEER. The ends were cut back, 4 bases at V and 4 bases at J, with 13 bases in the middle. The CDR3 is CASSLEGVGTEAFF. The CDR3 DNA follows: TGCGCCAGCAGCCTCGAGGGGGTGGGCACTGAAGCTTTCTTT.

The chain employs TRBV5-1 and TRBJ2-5; 7 nucleotides align to TRBD1. The V and J ends lost 4 bases and 5 bases, in that order; junction bases with no gene match: 5. From germline, CDR1 is SGHRS and CDR2 YFSETQ. The CDR3 has 13 amino acids. The CDR3 DNA follows: TGCGCCAGCAGCCCGACAGGGCGGGAGACCCAGTACTTC. Its protein is CASSPTGRETQYF.

This chain links TRBV7-2 with TRBJ1-1, with D possibly TRBD1 on 5 matching bases. Trimming stripped 5 bases from V and 4 bases from J, with 14 bases between. CDR1 is SGHTA, CDR2 FQGNSA, per germline. There are 14 residues in the CDR3. CDR3 DNA sequence: TGTGCCAGCAGCCCTGCGGGGCTCGGCACTGAAGCTTTCTTT. Its translation is CASSPAGLGTEAFF.

The rearrangement links TRBV11-2 to TRBJ2-3; 7 bases align to TRBD2. Per the germline V gene, CDR1 is SGHAT and CDR2 is FQNNGV. The ends lost 2 bases at V and 5 bases at J; junction bases unmatched: 4. The CDR3 covers 14 residues. CDR3 residues: CASSLSGAGDTQYF. The CDR3 region has the DNA TGTGCCAGCAGCTTAAGCGGGGCGGGAGATACGCAGTATTTT.

There are a few counts of this clone. CDR3 nucleotides: TGTGCCAGCAGCCCCTCCTCGAGCTCTGGAAACACCATATATTTT. Translation: CASSPSSSSGNTIYF. The chain recombines TRBV7-9 with TRBJ1-3; D is unclear. Germline CDR1 SEHNR, CDR2 FQNEAQ (reference sequence). Trimming stripped 5 bases from V and 0 bases from J, with 11 bases between. The CDR3 is made up of 15 amino acids.

The rearrangement links TRBV6-4 to TRBJ1-1; no reliable D call. The germline V gene encodes CDR1 MRHNA and CDR2 SNTAGT. This CDR3 has 15 residues. Trimming shortened V by 0 bases and J by 0 bases, and 8 bases separated the two germline ends. The CDR3 spells CASSDSNSMNTEAFF. As DNA, the CDR3 is TGTGCCAGCAGTGACTCGAACAGCATGAACACTGAAGCTTTCTTT.

This clone was observed a few times. This rearrangement joins TRBV6-1 to TRBJ2-7, with 7 bases that match TRBD1. This CDR3 is built from 14 residues. Losses at the gene ends were 1 base for V and 6 bases for J; bases not matched to a gene: 6. Germline V lookup: CDR1 MNHNS, CDR2 SASEGT. CDR3 region: CASSEVRGHSEQYF. CDR3 sequence (DNA): TGTGCCAGCAGTGAAGTGAGGGGGCATAGCGAGCAGTACTTC.

This chain uses TRBV10-1 with TRBJ1-1, with D uncertain. This CDR3 spans 14 amino acids. Trimming pared 3 bases from V and 1 base from J, leaving 9 bases between. Germline CDR1 and CDR2: WNHNN and SYGVQD (reference sequence). The CDR3 coding sequence is TGCGCCAGCAGTGATGGACTGCCGAACACTGAAGCTTTCTTT. Protein: CASSDGLPNTEAFF.

This clone has a handful of counts. The CDR3 loop is CASSRGGLEQYF. The CDR3, as DNA: TGTGCCAGCAGCCGCGGGGGGCTAGAGCAGTACTTC. This chain uses TRBV5-6 with TRBJ2-7, with 8 positions matching TRBD2. After removal of 4 bases from V and 7 bases from J, the junction contained 4 bases not matched to a gene. This CDR3 is 12 amino acids long. Germline V gene data show CDR1 as SGHDT and CDR2 as YYEEEE. Full variable domain (rest looked up from reference TRBV5-6 and TRBJ2-7): DAGVTQSPTHLIKTRGQQVTLRCSPKSGHDTVSWYQQALGQGPQFIFQYYEEEERQRGNFPDRFSGHQFPNYSSELNVNALLLGDSALYLCASSRGGLEQYFGPGTRLTVT.

This clone appeared a few times. The rearrangement joins TRBV27 to TRBJ2-1, with TRBD2 matching over 13 bases. The CDR3 length is 12 residues. Unmatched junction bases numbered 7, after V lost 11 bases and J lost 12 bases. Per the germline V gene, CDR1 is MNHEY and CDR2 is SMNVEV (reference sequence). CDR3 region: CAAGTSGDGQFF. CDR3 coding DNA: TGTGCCGCTGGGACTAGCGGGGATGGGCAGTTCTTC.

The rearrangement uses TRBV4-3 and TRBJ1-1; tentatively, D is TRBD1 (6 bases). Germline CDR1 and CDR2: LGHNA and YSLEER. This CDR3 is 15 amino acids long. V lost 0 bases and J 4 bases, leaving 12 bases between the germline ends. CDR3 sequence reads: CASSQDRGFGTEAFF. In DNA form, the CDR3 reads TGCGCCAGCAGCCAAGATAGGGGGTTTGGCACTGAAGCTTTCTTT.

V gene TRBV5-6 combines with J gene TRBJ2-2; maybe TRBD1 (6 bases). Germline V gene lookup returns CDR1 SGHDT and CDR2 YYEEEE. V was clipped by 3 bases and J by 6 bases, with 15 bases between them. This CDR3 is 15 amino acids long. CDR3 residues: CASSSGGPGAGELFF. DNA for the CDR3: TGTGCCAGCAGCTCTGGGGGCCCCGGCGCCGGGGAGCTGTTTTTT.

This clone was counted only a few times. The rearrangement links TRBV6-5 to TRBJ1-6, with D uncertain. The ends were cut back, 4 bases at V and 9 bases at J, with 13 bases in the middle. The CDR3 has 14 residues. Germline loops: CDR1 MNHEY, CDR2 SVGAGI. CDR3 nucleotide sequence: TGTGCCAGCAGTTCCCGGGGAAGGTTTTCACCCCTCCACTTT. Its translation: CASSSRGRFSPLHF.

The chain uses TRBV21-1 and TRBJ1-5. TRBV21-1 is tagged as a pseudogene. CDR3 size: 16 residues. The DNA for the CDR3 is TGTGCCAGCAGCAAAGGCCCCGGGAGTGGCAATCAGCCCCAGCATTTT. Its protein is CASSKGPGSGNQPQHF.

V usage is TRBV7-9 and J usage is TRBJ2-5; tentatively, D is TRBD1 (7 bases). V was cut by 1 base and J by 3 bases, with 12 bases left in between. CDR3 length: 15 amino acids. CDR1 is SEHNR, CDR2 FQNEAQ, per germline (reference sequence). CDR3 region: CASSLVGGTEETQYF. CDR3 coding DNA: TGTGCCAGCAGCTTAGTAGGCGGGACAGAAGAGACCCAGTACTTC.

This clone was detected only a few times. The V call is TRBV12-5, the J call TRBJ2-7; 11 bases agree with TRBD1. The CDR3 is 14 residues long. Trimming removed 5 bases from V and 5 bases from J; junction bases left unmatched: 5. Germline-derived CDR1 and CDR2 are LGHNT and FRNRAP. CDR3 loop: CASGPGQGADEQYF. The CDR3 DNA reads TGTGCTAGTGGTCCAGGACAGGGGGCGGACGAGCAGTACTTC.

This sequence joins TRBV28 and TRBJ1-1; no clear D. The CDR3 consists of 11 residues. Germline CDR1 and CDR2: MDHEN and SYDVKM. V lost 3 bases, J lost 7 bases, and 6 bases lay in between. CDR3 DNA: TGTGCCAGCAGTTTGGCTGGTGAAGCTTTCTTT. It is translated as CASSLAGEAFF.

This clone has just a few counts. J is TRBJ2-5 and V is TRBV2; TRBD2 might be the D (5 bases). V was shortened by 7 bases and J by 0 bases, with 15 bases between the two germline ends. Per germline, CDR1 SNHLY and CDR2 FYNNEI. This CDR3 spans 15 amino acids. The CDR3 loop is CASTPDFPYQETQYF. The CDR3 DNA reads TGTGCCAGCACCCCGGACTTCCCGTACCAAGAGACCCAGTACTTC. Based on the CDR3 plus reference TRBV2 and TRBJ2-5, the full variable domain is EPEVTQTPSHQVTQMGQEVILRCVPISNHLYFYWYRQILGQKVEFLVSFYNNEISEKSEIFDDQFSVERPDGSNFTLKIRSTKLEDSAMYFCASTPDFPYQETQYFGPGTRLLVL.

This clone was counted between two and nine times. The rearrangement uses TRBV13 and TRBJ2-7, with D possibly being TRBD2 (5 bases). V was shortened by 3 bases and J by 1 base, with 7 bases between the two germline ends. The CDR3 is 13 residues long. Germline CDR1 reads PRHDT; CDR2 reads FYEKMQ (reference sequence). The CDR3 spells CASSFRGSYEQYF. CDR3 sequence (DNA): TGTGCCAGCAGCTTTAGAGGGTCCTACGAGCAGTACTTC.

This clone was recorded a few times. This chain joins TRBV15 and TRBJ1-5, with D uncertain. Between the trimmed V and J ends, which lost 4 bases and 0 bases, there was a span of 7 bases. The germline V gene has CDR1 LNHNV and CDR2 YYDKDF (reference sequence). The CDR3 is 14 residues long. This CDR3 is CATSTGYSNQPQHF. CDR3 nucleotides: TGTGCCACCAGCACCGGTTATAGCAATCAGCCCCAGCATTTT.

This clone turned up a few times. V and J are TRBV28 and TRBJ2-7; 10 positions match TRBD2. Germline assignment: CDR1 MDHEN and CDR2 SYDVKM. Trimming removed 1 base from V and 4 bases from J; junction bases left unmatched: 4. The CDR3 runs to 15 residues. The CDR3 here is CASSLYPSGRYEQYF. CDR3 sequence (DNA): TGTGCCAGCAGTTTATATCCTAGCGGGAGATACGAGCAGTACTTC. Combining the CDR3 with reference TRBV28 and TRBJ2-7 gives the whole variable domain DVKVTQSSRYLVKRTGEKVFLECVQDMDHENMFWYRQDPGLGLRLIYFSYDVKMKEKGDIPEGYSVSREKKERFSLILESASTNQTSMYLCASSLYPSGRYEQYFGPGTRLTVT.

This clone turned up a few times. This chain connects TRBV7-2 to TRBJ2-2, with D uncertain. Germline assignment: CDR1 SGHTA and CDR2 FQGNSA. This CDR3 is built from 17 residues. Trimming shortened V by 5 bases and J by 0 bases, and 16 bases separated the two germline ends. CDR3 sequence: CASSTSRSEANTGELFF. The CDR3 DNA reads TGTGCCAGCAGCACGTCCCGTTCAGAAGCGAACACCGGGGAGCTGTTTTTT.

This clone was picked up a small number of times. The chain combines TRBV28 with TRBJ1-6, with D perhaps matching TRBD1 (5 bases). Germline values: CDR1 MDHEN, CDR2 SYDVKM. The V end lost 2 bases, the J end lost 7 bases, and 9 bases lay between the germline ends. The CDR3 loop spans 14 amino acids. DNA for the CDR3: TGTGCCAGCAGTTTACCCGACAGCAATTCACCCCTCCACTTT. It codes for CASSLPDSNSPLHF.

This clone was detected a few times. The chain is built from TRBV5-1 and TRBJ2-7; tentative D call: TRBD1 (6 bases). From germline, CDR1 is SGHRS and CDR2 YFSETQ. CDR3 size: 14 residues. V gave up 4 bases and J gave up 5 bases, with 16 bases separating them. The CDR3 loop reads CASSPAGQIHEQYF. The CDR3 bases are TGCGCCAGCAGCCCAGCCGGACAGATCCACGAGCAGTACTTC.

Only a few counts were recorded for this clone. This chain joins TRBV6-6 and TRBJ1-6; D remains ambiguous. The CDR3 is 16 residues long. The V end was cut by 2 bases, the J end by 0 bases, with 8 bases between. Germline V CDR1 and CDR2: MNHNY, SVGAGI (reference sequence). The CDR3 is CASSYPRSSYNSPLHF. CDR3 bases: TGTGCCAGCAGTTACCCGAGGAGCTCCTATAATTCACCCCTCCACTTT.

In its sample, this clone was seen a few times. The chain is built from TRBV10-1 and TRBJ1-6; no clear D gene. V lost 2 bases to trimming and J lost 6 bases, with 14 bases between them. Germline CDR1 is WNHNN and CDR2 is SYGVQD (reference sequence). The CDR3 covers 16 residues. CDR3 sequence reads: CASSEEVRWANSPLHF. Written as DNA, the CDR3 is TGCGCCAGCAGTGAGGAAGTCAGGTGGGCTAATTCACCCCTCCACTTT.

This clone was seen more than once but under ten times. V gene TRBV20-1 combines with J gene TRBJ2-3; 7 bases match TRBD2. The J segment lost 10 bases and the V segment lost 7 bases, leaving 8 bases of the junction unmatched. Germline V CDR1 and CDR2: DFQATT, SNEGSKA (reference sequence). CDR3 length equals 11 residues. CDR3 protein: CSVGGGEAQYF. The CDR3 DNA reads as TGCAGTGTTGGGGGAGGGGAAGCGCAGTATTTT.

The chain has TRBV18 and TRBJ2-5; 7 bases fit TRBD2. With 2 bases clipped from V and 1 base from J, the junction kept 7 bases outside the gene matches. The CDR3 contains 16 residues. CDR1 is KGHSH and CDR2 is LQKENI in the germline V gene. The CDR3 loop reads CASSPRVPSGQETQYF. DNA of the CDR3: TGTGCCAGCTCACCAAGGGTCCCTAGCGGCCAAGAGACCCAGTACTTC.

This rearrangement joins TRBV11-3 to TRBJ1-1, with 7 bases fitting TRBD1. Trimming took 5 bases from V and 5 from J; bases not matched to a gene: 8. Germline V CDR1 and CDR2: SGHNT, YENEEA. This CDR3 contains 14 residues. This CDR3 reads CASSPNRGSTEAFF. As DNA, the CDR3 is TGTGCCAGCAGCCCAAACAGGGGTTCGACTGAAGCTTTCTTT.